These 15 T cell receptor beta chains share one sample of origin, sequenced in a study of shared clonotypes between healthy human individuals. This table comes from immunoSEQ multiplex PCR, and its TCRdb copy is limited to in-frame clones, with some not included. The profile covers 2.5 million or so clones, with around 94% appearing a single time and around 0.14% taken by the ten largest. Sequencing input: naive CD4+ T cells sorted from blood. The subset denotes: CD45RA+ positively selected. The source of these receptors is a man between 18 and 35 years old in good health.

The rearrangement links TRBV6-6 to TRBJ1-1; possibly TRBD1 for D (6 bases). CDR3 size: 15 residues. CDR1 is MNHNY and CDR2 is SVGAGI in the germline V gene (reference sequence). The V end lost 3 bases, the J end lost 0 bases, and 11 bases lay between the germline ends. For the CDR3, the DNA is TGTGCCAGCAGTTATCCAGGGGTCATGAACACTGAAGCTTTCTTT. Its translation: CASSYPGVMNTEAFF.

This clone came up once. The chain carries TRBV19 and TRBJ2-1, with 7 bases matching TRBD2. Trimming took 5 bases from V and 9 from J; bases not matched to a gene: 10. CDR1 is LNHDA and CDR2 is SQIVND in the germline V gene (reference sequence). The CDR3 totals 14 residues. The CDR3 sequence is CASSPASGPLEQFF. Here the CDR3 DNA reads TGTGCCAGTAGTCCGGCTAGCGGACCCCTTGAGCAGTTCTTC.

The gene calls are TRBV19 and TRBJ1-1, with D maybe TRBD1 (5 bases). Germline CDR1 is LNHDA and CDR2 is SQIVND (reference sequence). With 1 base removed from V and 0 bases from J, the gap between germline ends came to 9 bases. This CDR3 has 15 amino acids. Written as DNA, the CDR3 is TGTGCCAGTAGTATAGGGGGCAGTTTGAACACTGAAGCTTTCTTT. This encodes CASSIGGSLNTEAFF.

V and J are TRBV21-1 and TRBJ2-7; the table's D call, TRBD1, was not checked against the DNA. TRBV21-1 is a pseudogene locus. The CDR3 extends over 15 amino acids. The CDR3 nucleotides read TGTGCCAGCAGCGGAGACAGACGATACACCTACGAGCAGTACTTC. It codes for CASSGDRRYTYEQYF.

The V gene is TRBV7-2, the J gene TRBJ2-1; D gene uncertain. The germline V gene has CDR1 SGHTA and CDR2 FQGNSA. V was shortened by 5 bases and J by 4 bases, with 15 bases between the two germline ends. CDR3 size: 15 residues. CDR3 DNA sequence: TGTGCCAGCAGCCGCGCCTCGGCCGGTTACAATGAGCAGTTCTTC. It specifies CASSRASAGYNEQFF.

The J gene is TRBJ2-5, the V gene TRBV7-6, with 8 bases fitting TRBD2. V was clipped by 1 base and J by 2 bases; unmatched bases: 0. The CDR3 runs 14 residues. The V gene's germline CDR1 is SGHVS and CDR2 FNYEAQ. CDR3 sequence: CASSLGGGQETQYF. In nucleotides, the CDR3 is TGTGCCAGCAGCTTAGGCGGGGGGCAAGAGACCCAGTACTTC.

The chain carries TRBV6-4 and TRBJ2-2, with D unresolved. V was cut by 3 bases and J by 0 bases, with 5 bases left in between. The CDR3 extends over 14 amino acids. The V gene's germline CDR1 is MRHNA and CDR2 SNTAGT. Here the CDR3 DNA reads TGTGCCAGCAGTGAACAGCCGAACACCGGGGAGCTGTTTTTT. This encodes CASSEQPNTGELFF.

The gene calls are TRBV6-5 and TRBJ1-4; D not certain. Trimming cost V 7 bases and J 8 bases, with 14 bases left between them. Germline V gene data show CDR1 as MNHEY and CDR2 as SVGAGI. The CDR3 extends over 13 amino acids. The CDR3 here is CASTGGLGEKLFF. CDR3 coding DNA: TGTGCCAGCACGGGAGGCCTCGGGGAAAAACTGTTTTTT.

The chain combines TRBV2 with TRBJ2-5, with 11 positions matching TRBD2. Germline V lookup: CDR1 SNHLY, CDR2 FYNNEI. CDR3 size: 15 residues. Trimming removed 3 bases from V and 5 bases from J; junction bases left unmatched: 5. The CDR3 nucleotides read TGTGCCAGCAGTGAGGGGACTAGCGGCGGGGAGACCCAGTACTTC. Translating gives CASSEGTSGGETQYF.

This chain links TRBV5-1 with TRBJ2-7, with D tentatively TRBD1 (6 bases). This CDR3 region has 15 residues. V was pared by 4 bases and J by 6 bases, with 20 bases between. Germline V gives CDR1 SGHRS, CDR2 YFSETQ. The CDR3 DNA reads TGCGCCAGCAGCCCTGACAGGTTGGGGCTACGCGAGCAGTACTTC. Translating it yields CASSPDRLGLREQYF.

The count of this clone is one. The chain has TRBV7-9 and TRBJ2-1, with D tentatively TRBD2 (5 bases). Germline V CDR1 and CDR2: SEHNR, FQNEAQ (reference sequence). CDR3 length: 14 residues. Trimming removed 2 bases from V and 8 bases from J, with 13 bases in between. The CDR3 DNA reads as TGTGCCAGCAGCTTAAAAGGAGGAACCGATGAGCAGTTCTTC. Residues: CASSLKGGTDEQFF.

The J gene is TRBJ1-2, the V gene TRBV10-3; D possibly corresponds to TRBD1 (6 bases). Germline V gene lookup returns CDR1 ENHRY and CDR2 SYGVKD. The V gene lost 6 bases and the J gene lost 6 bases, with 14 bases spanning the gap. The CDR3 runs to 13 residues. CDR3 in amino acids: CAIRDQGMNGYTF. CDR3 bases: TGTGCCATCAGGGATCAGGGGATGAATGGCTACACCTTC.

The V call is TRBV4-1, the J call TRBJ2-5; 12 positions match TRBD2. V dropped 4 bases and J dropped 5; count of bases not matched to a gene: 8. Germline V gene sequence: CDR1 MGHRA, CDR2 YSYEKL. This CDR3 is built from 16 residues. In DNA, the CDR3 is TGCGCCAGCAGCCCGGAACTAGCGGGGGGCCTGGAGACCCAGTACTTC. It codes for CASSPELAGGLETQYF.

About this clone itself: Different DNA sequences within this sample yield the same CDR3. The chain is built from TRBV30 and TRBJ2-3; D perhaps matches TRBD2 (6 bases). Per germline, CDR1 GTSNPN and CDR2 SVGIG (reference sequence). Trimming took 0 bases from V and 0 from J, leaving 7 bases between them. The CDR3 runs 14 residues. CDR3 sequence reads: CAWSVGGSTDTQYF. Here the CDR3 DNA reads TGTGCCTGGAGTGTCGGGGGAAGCACAGATACGCAGTATTTT. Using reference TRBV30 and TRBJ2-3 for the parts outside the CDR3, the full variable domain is SQTIHQWPATLVQPVGSPLSLECTVEGTSNPNLYWYRQAAGRGLQLLFYSVGIGQISSEVPQNLSASRPQDRQFILSSKKLLLSDSGFYLCAWSVGGSTDTQYFGPGTRLTVL.

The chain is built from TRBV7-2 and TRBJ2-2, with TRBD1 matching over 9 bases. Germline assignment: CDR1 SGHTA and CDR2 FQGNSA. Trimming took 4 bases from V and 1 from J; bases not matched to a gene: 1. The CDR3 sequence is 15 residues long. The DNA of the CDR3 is TGTGCCAGCAGCTGGGGACAGGGGAACACCGGGGAGCTGTTTTTT. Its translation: CASSWGQGNTGELFF.